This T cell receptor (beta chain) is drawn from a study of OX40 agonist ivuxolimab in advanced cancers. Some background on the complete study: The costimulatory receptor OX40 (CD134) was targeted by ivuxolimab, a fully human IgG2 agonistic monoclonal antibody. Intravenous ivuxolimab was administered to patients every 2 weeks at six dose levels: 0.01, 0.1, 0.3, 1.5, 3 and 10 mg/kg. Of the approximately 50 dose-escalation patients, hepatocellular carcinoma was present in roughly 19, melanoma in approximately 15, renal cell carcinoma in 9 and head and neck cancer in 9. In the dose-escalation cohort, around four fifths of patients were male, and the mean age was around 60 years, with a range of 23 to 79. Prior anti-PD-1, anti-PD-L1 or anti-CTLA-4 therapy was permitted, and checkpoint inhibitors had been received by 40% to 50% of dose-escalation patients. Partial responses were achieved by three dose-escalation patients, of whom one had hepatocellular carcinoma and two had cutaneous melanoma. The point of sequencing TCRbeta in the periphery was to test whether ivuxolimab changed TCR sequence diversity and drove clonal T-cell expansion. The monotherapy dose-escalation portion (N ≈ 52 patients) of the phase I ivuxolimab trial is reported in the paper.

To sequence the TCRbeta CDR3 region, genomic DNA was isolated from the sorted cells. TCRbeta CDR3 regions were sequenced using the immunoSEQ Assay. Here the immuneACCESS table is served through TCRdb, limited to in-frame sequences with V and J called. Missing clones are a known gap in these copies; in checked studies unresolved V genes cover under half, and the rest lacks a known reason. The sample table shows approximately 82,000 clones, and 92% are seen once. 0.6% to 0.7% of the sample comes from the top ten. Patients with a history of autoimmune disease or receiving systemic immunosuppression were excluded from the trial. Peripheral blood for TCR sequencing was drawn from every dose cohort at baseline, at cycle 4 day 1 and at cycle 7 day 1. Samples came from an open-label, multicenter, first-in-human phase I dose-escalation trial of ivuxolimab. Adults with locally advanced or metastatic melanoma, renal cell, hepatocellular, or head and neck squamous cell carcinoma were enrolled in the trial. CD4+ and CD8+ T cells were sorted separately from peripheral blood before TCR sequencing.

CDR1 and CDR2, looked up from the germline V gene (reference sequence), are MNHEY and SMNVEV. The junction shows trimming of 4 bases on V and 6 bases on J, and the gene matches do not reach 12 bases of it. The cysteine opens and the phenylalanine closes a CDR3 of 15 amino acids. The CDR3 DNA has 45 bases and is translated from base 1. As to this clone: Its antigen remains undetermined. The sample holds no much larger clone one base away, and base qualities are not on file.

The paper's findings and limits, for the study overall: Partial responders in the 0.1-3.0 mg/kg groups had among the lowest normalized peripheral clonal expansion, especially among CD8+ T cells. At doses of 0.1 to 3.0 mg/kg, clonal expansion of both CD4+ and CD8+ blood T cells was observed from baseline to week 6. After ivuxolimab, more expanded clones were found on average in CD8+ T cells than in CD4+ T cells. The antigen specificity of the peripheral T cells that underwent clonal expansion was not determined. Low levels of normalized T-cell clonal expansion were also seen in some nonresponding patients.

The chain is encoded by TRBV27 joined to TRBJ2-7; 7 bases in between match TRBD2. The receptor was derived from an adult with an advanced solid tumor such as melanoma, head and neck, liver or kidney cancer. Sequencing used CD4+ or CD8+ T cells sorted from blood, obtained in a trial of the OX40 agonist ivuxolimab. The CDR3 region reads CASSSPGGRNGEQYF. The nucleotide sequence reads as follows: TGTGCCAGCAGTTCCCCTGGCGGGAGAAATGGCGAGCAGTACTTC.